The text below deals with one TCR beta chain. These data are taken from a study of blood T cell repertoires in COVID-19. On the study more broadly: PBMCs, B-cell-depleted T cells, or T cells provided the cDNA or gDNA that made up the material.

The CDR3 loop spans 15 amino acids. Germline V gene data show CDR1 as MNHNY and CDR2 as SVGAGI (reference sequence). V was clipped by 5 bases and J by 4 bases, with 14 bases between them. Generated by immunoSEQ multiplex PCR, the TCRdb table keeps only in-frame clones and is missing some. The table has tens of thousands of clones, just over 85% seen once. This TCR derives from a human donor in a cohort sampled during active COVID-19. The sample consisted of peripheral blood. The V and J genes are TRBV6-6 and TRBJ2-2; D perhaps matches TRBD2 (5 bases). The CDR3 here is CASSGYGDSTGELFF. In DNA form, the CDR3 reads TGTGCCAGCAGTGGGTACGGGGATAGCACCGGGGAGCTGTTTTTT.